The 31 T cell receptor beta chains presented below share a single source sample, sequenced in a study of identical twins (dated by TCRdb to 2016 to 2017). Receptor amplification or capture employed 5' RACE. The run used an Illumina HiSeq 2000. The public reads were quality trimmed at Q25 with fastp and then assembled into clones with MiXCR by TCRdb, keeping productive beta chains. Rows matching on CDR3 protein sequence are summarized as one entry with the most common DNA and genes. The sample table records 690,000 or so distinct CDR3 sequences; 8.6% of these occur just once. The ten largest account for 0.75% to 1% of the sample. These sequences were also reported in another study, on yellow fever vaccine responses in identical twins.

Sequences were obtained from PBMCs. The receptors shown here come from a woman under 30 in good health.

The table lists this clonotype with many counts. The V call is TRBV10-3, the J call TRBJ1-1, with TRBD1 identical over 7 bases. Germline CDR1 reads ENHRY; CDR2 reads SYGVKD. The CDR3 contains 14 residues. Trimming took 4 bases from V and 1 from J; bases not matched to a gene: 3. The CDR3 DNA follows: TGTGCCATCAGTGCGGACAGGAGGAACACTGAAGCTTTCTTT. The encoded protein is CAISADRRNTEAFF.

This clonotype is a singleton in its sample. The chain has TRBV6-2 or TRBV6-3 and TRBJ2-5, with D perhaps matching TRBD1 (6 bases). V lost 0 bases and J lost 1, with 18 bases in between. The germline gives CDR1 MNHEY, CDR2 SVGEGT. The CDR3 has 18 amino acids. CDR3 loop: CASSYSRGPDSRQETQYF. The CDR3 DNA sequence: TGTGCCAGCAGTTACTCAAGAGGCCCGGACAGCCGCCAAGAGACCCAGTACTTC.

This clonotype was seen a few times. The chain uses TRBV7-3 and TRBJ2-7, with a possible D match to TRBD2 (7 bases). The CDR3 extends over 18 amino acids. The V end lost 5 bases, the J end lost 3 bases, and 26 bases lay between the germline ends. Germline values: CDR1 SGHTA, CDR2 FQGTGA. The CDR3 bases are TGTGCCAGCAGCCTGTTGGGGGGGGGCGTTGCACCCCACTACGAGCAGTACTTC. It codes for CASSLLGGGVAPHYEQYF. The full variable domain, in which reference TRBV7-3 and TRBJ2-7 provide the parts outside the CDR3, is GAGVSQTPSNKVTEKGKYVELRCDPISGHTALYWYRQSLGQGPEFLIYFQGTGAADDSGLPNDRFFAVRPEGSVSTLKIQRTERGDSAVYLCASSLLGGGVAPHYEQYFGPGTRLTVT.

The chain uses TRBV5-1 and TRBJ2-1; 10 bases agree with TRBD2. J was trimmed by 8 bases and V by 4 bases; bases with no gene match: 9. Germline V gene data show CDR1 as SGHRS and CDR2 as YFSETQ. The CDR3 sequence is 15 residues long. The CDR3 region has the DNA TGCGCCAGCAGCAAGGGGGCTAGCGGGGGTCATGAGCAGTTCTTC. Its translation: CASSKGASGGHEQFF. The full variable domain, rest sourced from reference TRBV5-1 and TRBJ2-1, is KAGVTQTPRYLIKTRGQQVTLSCSPISGHRSVSWYQQTPGQGLQFLFEYFSETQRNKGNFPGRFSGRQFSNSRSEMNVSTLELGDSALYLCASSKGASGGHEQFFGPGTRLTVL.

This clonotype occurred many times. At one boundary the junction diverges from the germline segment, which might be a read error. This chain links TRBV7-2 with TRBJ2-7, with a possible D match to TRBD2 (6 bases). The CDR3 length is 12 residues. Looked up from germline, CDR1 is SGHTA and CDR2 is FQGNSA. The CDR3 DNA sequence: TGCGCCAGCAGTGAGACTAGCTACGAGCAGTACTTC. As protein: CASSETSYEQYF.

The CDR3 here is CATSQKRQVAADTQYF. For the CDR3, the DNA is TGTGCCACCAGCCAAAAAAGGCAGGTGGCGGCAGATACGCAGTATTTT. The J gene is TRBJ2-3, the V gene TRBV15, with D uncertain. Trimming removed 5 bases at V and 4 bases at J, with 19 bases between. The CDR3 runs to 16 residues. Germline CDR1 LNHNV, CDR2 YYDKDF (reference sequence).

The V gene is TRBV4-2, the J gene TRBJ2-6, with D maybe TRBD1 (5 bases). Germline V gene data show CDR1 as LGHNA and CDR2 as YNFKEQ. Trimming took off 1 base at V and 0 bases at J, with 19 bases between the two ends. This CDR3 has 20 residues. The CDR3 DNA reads TGTGCCAGCAGCCAAGTCAGCGCAGGGTCCCTAGGCTCTGGGGCCAACGTCCTGACTTTC. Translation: CASSQVSAGSLGSGANVLTF.

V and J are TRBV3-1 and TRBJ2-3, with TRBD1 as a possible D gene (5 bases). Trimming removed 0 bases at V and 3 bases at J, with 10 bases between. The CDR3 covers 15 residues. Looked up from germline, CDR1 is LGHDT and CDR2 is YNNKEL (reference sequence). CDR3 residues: CASSQEGVGTDTQYF. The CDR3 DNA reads TGTGCCAGCAGCCAAGAAGGGGTGGGTACAGATACGCAGTATTTT.

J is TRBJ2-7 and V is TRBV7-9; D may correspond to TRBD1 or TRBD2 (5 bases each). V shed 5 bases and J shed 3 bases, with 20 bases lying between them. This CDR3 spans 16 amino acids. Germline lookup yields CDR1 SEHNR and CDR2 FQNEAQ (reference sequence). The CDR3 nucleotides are TGTGCCAGCAGCCCCTCTTTGGGGGTAAGCTACTACGAGCAGTACTTC. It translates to CASSPSLGVSYYEQYF.

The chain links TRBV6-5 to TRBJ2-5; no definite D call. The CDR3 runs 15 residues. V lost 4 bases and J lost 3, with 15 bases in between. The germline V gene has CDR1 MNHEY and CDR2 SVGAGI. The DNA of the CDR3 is TGTGCCAGCAGTTTAATCAGTAGTAGAGAAGAGACCCAGTACTTC. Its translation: CASSLISSREETQYF.

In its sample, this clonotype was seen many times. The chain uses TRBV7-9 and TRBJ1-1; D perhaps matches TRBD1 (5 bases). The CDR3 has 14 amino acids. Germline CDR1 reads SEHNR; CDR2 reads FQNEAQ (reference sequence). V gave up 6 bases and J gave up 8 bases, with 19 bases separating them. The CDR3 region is CASRPPQAQPEAFF. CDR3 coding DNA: TGTGCCAGCAGGCCCCCACAGGCCCAACCCGAAGCTTTCTTT. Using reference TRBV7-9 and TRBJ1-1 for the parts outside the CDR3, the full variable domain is DTGVSQNPRHKITKRGQNVTFRCDPISEHNRLYWYRQTLGQGPEFLTYFQNEAQLEKSRLLSDRFSAERPKGSFSTLEIQRTEQGDSAMYLCASRPPQAQPEAFFGQGTRLTVV.

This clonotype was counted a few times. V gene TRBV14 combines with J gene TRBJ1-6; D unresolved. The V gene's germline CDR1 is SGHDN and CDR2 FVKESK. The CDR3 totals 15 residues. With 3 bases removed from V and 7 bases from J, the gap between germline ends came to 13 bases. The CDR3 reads CASSQADKRNSPLHF. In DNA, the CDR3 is TGTGCCAGCAGCCAGGCCGACAAGCGAAATTCACCCCTCCACTTT.

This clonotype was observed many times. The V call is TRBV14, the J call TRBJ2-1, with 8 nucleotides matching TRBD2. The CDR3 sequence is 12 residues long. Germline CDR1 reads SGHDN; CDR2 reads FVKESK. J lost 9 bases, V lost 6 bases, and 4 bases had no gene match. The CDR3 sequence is CASSASGREQFF. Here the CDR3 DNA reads TGTGCCAGCAGTGCTAGCGGGCGTGAGCAGTTCTTC. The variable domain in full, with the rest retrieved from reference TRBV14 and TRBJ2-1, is EAGVTQFPSHSVIEKGQTVTLRCDPISGHDNLYWYRRVMGKEIKFLLHFVKESKQDESGMPNNRFLAERTGGTYSTLKVQPAELEDSGVYFCASSASGREQFFGPGTRLTVL.

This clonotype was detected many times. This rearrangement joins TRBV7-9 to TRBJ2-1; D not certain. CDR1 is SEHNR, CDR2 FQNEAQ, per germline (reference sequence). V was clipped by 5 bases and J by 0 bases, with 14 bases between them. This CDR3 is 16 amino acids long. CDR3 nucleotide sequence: TGTGCCAGCAGCGGACCGCTCCCCGGCTCCTACAATGAGCAGTTCTTC. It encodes CASSGPLPGSYNEQFF.

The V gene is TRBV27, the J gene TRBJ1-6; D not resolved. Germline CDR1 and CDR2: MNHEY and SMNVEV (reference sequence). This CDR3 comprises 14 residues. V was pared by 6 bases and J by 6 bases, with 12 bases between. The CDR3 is CASRLGQPNSPLHF. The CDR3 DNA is TGTGCCAGCAGGCTCGGGCAACCTAATTCACCCCTCCACTTT.

Here the CDR3 DNA reads TGTGCCAGCAGCTTACGACCAACTAGCGGGAGGGCCCTATCCACAGATACGCAGTATTTT. Translating gives CASSLRPTSGRALSTDTQYF. This rearrangement joins TRBV11-2 to TRBJ2-3, with 13 nucleotides matching TRBD2. There are 20 residues in the CDR3. In germline, CDR1 is SGHAT, CDR2 FQNNGV. V lost 2 bases to trimming and J lost 2 bases; unmatched junction nucleotides: 13.

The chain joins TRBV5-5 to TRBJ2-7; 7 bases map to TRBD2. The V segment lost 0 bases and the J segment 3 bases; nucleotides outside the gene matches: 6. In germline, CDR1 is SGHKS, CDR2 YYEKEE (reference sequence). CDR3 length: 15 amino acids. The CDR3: CASSLVFREDYEQYF. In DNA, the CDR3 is TGTGCCAGCAGCTTGGTGTTCCGGGAGGACTACGAGCAGTACTTC.

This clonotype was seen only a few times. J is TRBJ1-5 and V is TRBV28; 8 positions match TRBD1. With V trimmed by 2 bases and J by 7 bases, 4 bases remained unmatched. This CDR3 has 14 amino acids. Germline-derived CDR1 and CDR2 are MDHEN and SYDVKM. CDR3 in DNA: TGTGCCAGCAGTTTAGGACAGGGCCCGCAGCCCCAGCATTTT. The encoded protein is CASSLGQGPQPQHF. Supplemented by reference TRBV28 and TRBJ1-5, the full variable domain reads DVKVTQSSRYLVKRTGEKVFLECVQDMDHENMFWYRQDPGLGLRLIYFSYDVKMKEKGDIPEGYSVSREKKERFSLILESASTNQTSMYLCASSLGQGPQPQHFGDGTRLSIL.

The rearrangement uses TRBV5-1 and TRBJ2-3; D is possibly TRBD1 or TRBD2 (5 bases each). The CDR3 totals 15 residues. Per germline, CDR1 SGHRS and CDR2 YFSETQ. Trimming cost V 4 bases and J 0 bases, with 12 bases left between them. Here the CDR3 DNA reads TGCGCCAGCAGCCCTCTCGGGGCGAGCACAGATACGCAGTATTTT. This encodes CASSPLGASTDTQYF.

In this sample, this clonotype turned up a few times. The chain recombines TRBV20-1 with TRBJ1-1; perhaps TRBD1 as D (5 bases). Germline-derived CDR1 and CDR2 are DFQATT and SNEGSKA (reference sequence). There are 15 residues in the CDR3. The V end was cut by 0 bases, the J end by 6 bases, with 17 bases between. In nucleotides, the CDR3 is TGCAGTGCTAGAGATCCCCAGGGTTCTGGGGCTGAAGCTTTCTTT. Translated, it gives CSARDPQGSGAEAFF.

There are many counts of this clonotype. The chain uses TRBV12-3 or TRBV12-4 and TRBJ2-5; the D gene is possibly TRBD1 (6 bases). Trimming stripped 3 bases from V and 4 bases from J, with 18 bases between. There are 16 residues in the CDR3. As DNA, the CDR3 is TGTGCCAGCAGTTTCCTGCTATGGGACATCGCAGAGACCCAGTACTTC. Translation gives CASSFLLWDIAETQYF.

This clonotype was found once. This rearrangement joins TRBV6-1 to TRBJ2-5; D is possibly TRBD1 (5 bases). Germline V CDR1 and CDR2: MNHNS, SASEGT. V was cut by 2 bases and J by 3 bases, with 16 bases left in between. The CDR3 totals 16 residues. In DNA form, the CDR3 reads TGTGCCAGCAGTGAATTAGGGGCCGGCCCCAAAGAGACCCAGTACTTC. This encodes CASSELGAGPKETQYF.

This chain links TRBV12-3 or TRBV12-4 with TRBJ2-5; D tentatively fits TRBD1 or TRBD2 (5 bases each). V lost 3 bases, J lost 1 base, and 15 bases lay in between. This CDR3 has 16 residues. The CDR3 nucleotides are TGTGCCAGCAGTTTCGGGGCTGAATTGGGCCAAGAGACCCAGTACTTC. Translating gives CASSFGAELGQETQYF.

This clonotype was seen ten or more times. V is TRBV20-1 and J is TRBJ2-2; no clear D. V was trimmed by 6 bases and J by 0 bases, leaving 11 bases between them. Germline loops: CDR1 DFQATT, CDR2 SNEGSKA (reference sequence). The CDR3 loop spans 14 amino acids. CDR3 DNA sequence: TGCAGTGCGAACCAAGGGACGAACACCGGGGAGCTGTTTTTT. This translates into CSANQGTNTGELFF.

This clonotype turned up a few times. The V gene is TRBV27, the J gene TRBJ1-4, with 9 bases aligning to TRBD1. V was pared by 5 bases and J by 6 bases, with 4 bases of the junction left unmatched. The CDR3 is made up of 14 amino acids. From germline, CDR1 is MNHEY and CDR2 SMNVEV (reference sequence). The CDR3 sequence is CASSPGTGHEKLFF. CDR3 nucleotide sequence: TGTGCCAGCAGTCCAGGGACAGGGCATGAAAAACTGTTTTTT.

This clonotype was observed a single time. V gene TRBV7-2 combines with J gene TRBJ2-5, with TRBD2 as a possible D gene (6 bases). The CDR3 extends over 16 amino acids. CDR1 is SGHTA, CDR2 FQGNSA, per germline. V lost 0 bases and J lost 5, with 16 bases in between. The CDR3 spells CASSLASPRGFETQYF. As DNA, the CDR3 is TGTGCCAGCAGCTTAGCGTCCCCGCGGGGTTTTGAGACCCAGTACTTC.

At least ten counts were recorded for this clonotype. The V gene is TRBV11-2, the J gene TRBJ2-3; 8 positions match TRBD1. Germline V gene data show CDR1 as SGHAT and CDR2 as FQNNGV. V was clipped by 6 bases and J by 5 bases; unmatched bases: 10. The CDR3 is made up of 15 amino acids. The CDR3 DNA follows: TGTGCCAGCAGACGAAGAGGGGGGACAGGAGATACGCAGTATTTT. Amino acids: CASRRRGGTGDTQYF. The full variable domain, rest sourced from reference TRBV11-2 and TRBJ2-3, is EAGVAQSPRYKIIEKRQSVAFWCNPISGHATLYWYQQILGQGPKLLIQFQNNGVVDDSQLPKDRFSAERLKGVDSTLKIQPAKLEDSAVYLCASRRRGGTGDTQYFGPGTRLTVL.

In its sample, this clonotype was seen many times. CDR3 in amino acids: CATSDSPGTVTDTQYF. As DNA, the CDR3 is TGTGCCACCAGTGACTCACCTGGGACAGTCACAGATACGCAGTATTTT. The gene calls are TRBV24-1 and TRBJ2-3, with 7 bases aligning to TRBD1. Per the germline V gene, CDR1 is KGHDR and CDR2 is SFDVKD. J lost 2 bases, V lost 4 bases, and 8 bases had no gene match. The CDR3 extends over 16 amino acids.

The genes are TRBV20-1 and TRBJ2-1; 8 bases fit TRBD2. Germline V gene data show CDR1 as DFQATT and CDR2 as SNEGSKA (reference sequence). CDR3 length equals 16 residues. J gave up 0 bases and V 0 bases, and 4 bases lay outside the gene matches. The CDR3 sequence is CSARDRSGISYNEQFF. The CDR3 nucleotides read TGCAGTGCTAGAGATCGTAGCGGGATCTCCTACAATGAGCAGTTCTTC.

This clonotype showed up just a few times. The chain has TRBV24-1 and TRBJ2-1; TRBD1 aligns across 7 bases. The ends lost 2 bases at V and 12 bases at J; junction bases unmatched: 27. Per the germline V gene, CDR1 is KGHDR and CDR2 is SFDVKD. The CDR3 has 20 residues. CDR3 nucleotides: TGTGCCACCAGTGATTCTCGACCTCATTCGACAGGGTTTGAAATGGGTGGGCAGTTCTTC. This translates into CATSDSRPHSTGFEMGGQFF.

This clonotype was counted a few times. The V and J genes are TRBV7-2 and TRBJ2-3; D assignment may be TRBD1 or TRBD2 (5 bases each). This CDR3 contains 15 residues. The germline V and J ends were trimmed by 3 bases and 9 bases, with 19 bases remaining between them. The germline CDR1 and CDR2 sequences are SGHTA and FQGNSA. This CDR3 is CASSFWSPGRDTQYF. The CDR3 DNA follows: TGTGCCAGCAGCTTTTGGTCCCCCGGCAGGGACACGCAGTATTTT.